Presented here are 17 T cell receptor beta chains from one specimen sequenced in a study of control samples from healthy donors and cancer patients. Assay used: immunoSEQ multiplex PCR; TCRdb lists only in-frame clones, some missing. The table shows under 85,000 clones, with about 80% occurring only once. Sequencing was done on a sample of PBMCs. The source is a woman in her forties or fifties with lung cancer.

This clone is labeled medium-sized. V and J are TRBV27 and TRBJ1-5, with TRBD1 matching over 9 bases. The CDR3 is 15 amino acids. J lost 6 bases, V lost 10 bases, and 13 bases had no gene match. The germline CDR1 and CDR2 sequences are MNHEY and SMNVEV (reference sequence). CDR3 amino acids: CATATSTGGSQPQHF. The DNA of the CDR3 is TGTGCCACCGCCACTTCGACAGGGGGAAGTCAGCCCCAGCATTTT.

This clone was seen once. The CDR3 bases are TGTGCCAGCACCCGTACAGGGGTTAGCTCTGGAAACACCATATATTTT. Translated: CASTRTGVSSGNTIYF. The chain employs TRBV7-2 and TRBJ1-3, with TRBD1 matching 7 bases. The germline V gene encodes CDR1 SGHTA and CDR2 FQGNSA. The CDR3 is 16 amino acids. With V trimmed by 7 bases and J by 0 bases, 9 bases remained unmatched.

The CDR3 protein is CATSRGQGFNTGELFF. Written as DNA, the CDR3 is TGTGCCACCAGCAGAGGACAGGGGTTTAACACCGGGGAGCTGTTTTTT. The chain combines TRBV15 with TRBJ2-2; 8 positions match TRBD1. CDR1 is LNHNV and CDR2 is YYDKDF in the germline V gene (reference sequence). The length of the CDR3 is 16 residues. V trimming: 1 base; J trimming: 2 bases; junction bases outside the gene matches: 3.

This clone was recorded only once. This sequence joins TRBV28 and TRBJ1-1; a possible D gene is TRBD1 (6 bases). There are 13 residues in the CDR3. Between the trimmed V and J ends, which lost 9 bases and 3 bases, there was a span of 14 bases. Per germline, CDR1 MDHEN and CDR2 SYDVKM. The CDR3 DNA is TGTGCCAGTGAAGGGGGGCTGGACACTGAAGCTTTCTTT. Its translation: CASEGGLDTEAFF.

The rearrangement joins TRBV11-1 to TRBJ1-2, with a tentative D call TRBD1 (6 bases). The germline V gene has CDR1 SGHAT and CDR2 FQDESV (reference sequence). Trimming removed 0 bases at V and 10 bases at J, with 18 bases between. The CDR3 has 15 residues. CDR3 bases: TGTGCCAGCAGCTTAGCTGGCGGAGACAGGCGAAACTACACCTTC. Translation: CASSLAGGDRRNYTF.

The V and J genes are TRBV27 and TRBJ2-6, with D unresolved. The length of the CDR3 is 13 residues. Germline-derived CDR1 and CDR2 are MNHEY and SMNVEV (reference sequence). V was shortened by 6 bases and J by 0 bases, with 3 bases between the two germline ends. CDR3 residues: CASRVSGANVLTF. The CDR3 nucleotides are TGTGCCAGCAGGGTCTCTGGGGCCAACGTCCTGACTTTC.

The chain employs TRBV30 and TRBJ1-3, with D possibly TRBD1 on 6 matching bases. V was shortened by 3 bases and J by 0 bases, with 12 bases between the two germline ends. The CDR3 is made up of 15 amino acids. Germline V lookup: CDR1 GTSNPN, CDR2 SVGIG (reference sequence). CDR3 coding DNA: TGTGCCTGGAGAGCTACAGGGTTCTCTGGAAACACCATATATTTT. Amino acid sequence: CAWRATGFSGNTIYF.

V is TRBV2 and J is TRBJ1-2; maybe TRBD1 (5 bases). Germline CDR1 SNHLY, CDR2 FYNNEI. Trimming took 4 bases from V and 3 from J, leaving 12 bases between them. The CDR3 sequence is 14 residues long. The CDR3 spells CASSAGTPYYGYTF. CDR3 nucleotides: TGTGCCAGCAGTGCCGGGACTCCTTACTATGGCTACACCTTC.

V and J are TRBV3-1 (or the pseudogene TRBV3-2) and TRBJ1-3, with 8 bases lining up with TRBD1. Germline V CDR1 and CDR2: LGHDT, YNNKEL (reference sequence). V lost 8 bases and J lost 0; bases outside the gene matches: 3. The CDR3 runs 14 residues. CDR3 sequence (DNA): TGTGCCAGCGGGGGACAGGACTCTGGAAACACCATATATTTT. Protein: CASGGQDSGNTIYF.

The rearrangement links TRBV27 to TRBJ1-6, with D maybe TRBD1 (6 bases). Germline CDR1 reads MNHEY; CDR2 reads SMNVEV (reference sequence). V was cut by 5 bases and J by 10 bases, with 15 bases left in between. The CDR3 sequence is 14 residues long. CDR3 sequence: CASSPLTGRSPLHF. Here the CDR3 DNA reads TGTGCCAGCAGTCCGCTGACAGGCCGCTCACCCCTCCACTTT.

The rearrangement uses TRBV3-1 (or the pseudogene TRBV3-2) and TRBJ2-3, with 12 bases aligning to TRBD2. The CDR3 length is 17 residues. The ends lost 1 base at V and 8 bases at J; junction bases unmatched: 10. Germline V gives CDR1 LGHDT, CDR2 YNNKEL (reference sequence). CDR3 DNA sequence: TGTGCCAGCAGCCAAGGACCTAGCGGGGGGGGACAGGGTACGCAGTATTTT. Translated, it gives CASSQGPSGGGQGTQYF.

This clone was seen a few times. The chain combines TRBV4-1 with TRBJ1-1, with D unclear. This CDR3 has 15 residues. V gave up 4 bases and J gave up 4 bases, with 16 bases separating them. Germline V gene data show CDR1 as MGHRA and CDR2 as YSYEKL. CDR3 sequence: CASSLSPYRGTEAFF. The CDR3 coding sequence is TGCGCCAGCAGCCTCAGTCCCTACCGAGGCACTGAAGCTTTCTTT.

The chain is built from TRBV5-4 and TRBJ2-1; tentatively, D is TRBD2 (5 bases). Germline-derived CDR1 and CDR2 are SGHNT and YYREEE (reference sequence). Trimming cost V 2 bases and J 7 bases, with 7 bases left between them. The CDR3 sequence is 12 residues long. The CDR3 spells CASSLGGNEQFF. The CDR3 bases are TGTGCCAGCAGCTTAGGCGGGAATGAGCAGTTCTTC.

CDR3 protein: CASTPTGKETQYF. CDR3 nucleotide sequence: TGTGCCAGTACTCCGACAGGGAAGGAGACCCAGTACTTC. The chain couples TRBV19 to TRBJ2-5; 7 bases fit TRBD1. Germline loops: CDR1 LNHDA, CDR2 SQIVND (reference sequence). V lost 7 bases and J lost 5; bases outside the gene matches: 7. The CDR3 runs 13 residues.

The chain couples TRBV28 to TRBJ1-2; D is unclear. The CDR3 is 14 amino acids. V lost 2 bases and J 0 bases, leaving 7 bases between the germline ends. The germline CDR1 and CDR2 sequences are MDHEN and SYDVKM. The CDR3 nucleotides read TGTGCCAGCAGTTTAAGGGCTGCTAACTATGGCTACACCTTC. It codes for CASSLRAANYGYTF.

The V call is TRBV14, the J call TRBJ1-2; D is unresolved. The germline V gene has CDR1 SGHDN and CDR2 FVKESK. Trimming removed 5 bases from V and 0 bases from J, with 13 bases in between. CDR3 size: 15 residues. The CDR3, as DNA: TGTGCCAGCAGCGAAGCCCTGGGGACTAACTATGGCTACACCTTC. It specifies CASSEALGTNYGYTF.

This chain uses TRBV7-6 with TRBJ2-7; D is uncertain. V gave up 2 bases and J gave up 2 bases, with 10 bases separating them. Germline-derived CDR1 and CDR2 are SGHVS and FNYEAQ. The CDR3 length is 14 residues. In DNA form, the CDR3 reads TGTGCCAGCAGCTTAATGGCGGCCACCTACGAGCAGTACTTC. Protein: CASSLMAATYEQYF.